These 7 T cell receptor beta chains were sequenced from one sample in a study of somatic mutations in cytotoxic T cells in rheumatoid arthritis. Assay: immunoSEQ multiplex PCR; the TCRdb copy retains only in-frame clones and omits some. The sample lists around 12,000 clones, 70% to 85% occurring once. The sample consisted of CD8+ T cells sorted from blood. Every receptor here comes from an adult with rheumatoid arthritis.

The chain is built from TRBV20-1 and TRBJ1-3, with D tentatively TRBD1 (5 bases). Trimming took 3 bases from V and 11 from J, leaving 11 bases between them. Germline CDR1 DFQATT, CDR2 SNEGSKA (reference sequence). This CDR3 comprises 11 residues. Here the CDR3 reads CSASTQGSIYF. The DNA of the CDR3 is TGCAGTGCTAGTACGCAGGGCTCCATATATTTT.

The rearrangement joins TRBV7-9 to TRBJ1-5; tentatively, D is TRBD1 (6 bases). Germline V lookup: CDR1 SEHNR, CDR2 FQNEAQ (reference sequence). Trimming took 5 bases from V and 1 from J, leaving 9 bases between them. The CDR3 has 14 residues. Here the CDR3 reads CASSQGQSNQPQHF. The CDR3 coding sequence is TGTGCCAGCAGCCAAGGACAGAGCAATCAGCCCCAGCATTTT.

The gene calls are TRBV28 and TRBJ2-2; D unresolved. The CDR3 sequence is 16 residues long. The ends were cut back, 2 bases at V and 2 bases at J, with 12 bases in the middle. Germline CDR1 is MDHEN and CDR2 is SYDVKM. The CDR3 loop is CASSLEADFNTGELFF. The CDR3 DNA reads TGTGCCAGCAGTTTAGAGGCGGATTTCAACACCGGGGAGCTGTTTTTT.

This chain links TRBV4-1 with TRBJ1-2; 10 bases match TRBD1. The CDR3 is 14 amino acids. The germline CDR1 and CDR2 sequences are MGHRA and YSYEKL. With V trimmed by 3 bases and J by 4 bases, 2 bases remained unmatched. CDR3 in DNA: TGCGCCAGCAGCCAGACAGGGGGCCTCTATGGCTACACCTTC. It yields the protein CASSQTGGLYGYTF.

The chain uses TRBV5-4 and TRBJ2-7; TRBD1 matches at 10 bases. CDR3 length: 15 amino acids. Germline CDR1 and CDR2: SGHNT and YYREEE (reference sequence). Trimming took 0 bases from V and 5 from J; bases not matched to a gene: 5. CDR3 amino acids: CASSLVTGGEDEQYF. In DNA, the CDR3 is TGTGCCAGCAGCTTGGTGACAGGGGGCGAGGACGAGCAGTACTTC.

The chain recombines TRBV7-9 with TRBJ2-1; weak D call: TRBD2 (5 bases). Germline V gene data show CDR1 as SEHNR and CDR2 as FQNEAQ (reference sequence). Trimming shortened V by 0 bases and J by 10 bases, and 10 bases separated the two germline ends. The CDR3 extends over 13 amino acids. This chain's CDR3 is CASSLALAGEQFF. CDR3 bases: TGTGCCAGCAGCTTAGCTCTAGCTGGAGAGCAGTTCTTC.

The chain joins TRBV4-3 to TRBJ1-5, with TRBD1 as a possible D gene (5 bases). V lost 3 bases and J 4 bases, leaving 13 bases between the germline ends. This CDR3 is built from 15 residues. Germline V gene sequence: CDR1 LGHNA, CDR2 YSLEER. The DNA of the CDR3 is TGCGCCAGCAGCCATGCCCACGGGGGTAATCAGCCCCAGCATTTT. It specifies CASSHAHGGNQPQHF.